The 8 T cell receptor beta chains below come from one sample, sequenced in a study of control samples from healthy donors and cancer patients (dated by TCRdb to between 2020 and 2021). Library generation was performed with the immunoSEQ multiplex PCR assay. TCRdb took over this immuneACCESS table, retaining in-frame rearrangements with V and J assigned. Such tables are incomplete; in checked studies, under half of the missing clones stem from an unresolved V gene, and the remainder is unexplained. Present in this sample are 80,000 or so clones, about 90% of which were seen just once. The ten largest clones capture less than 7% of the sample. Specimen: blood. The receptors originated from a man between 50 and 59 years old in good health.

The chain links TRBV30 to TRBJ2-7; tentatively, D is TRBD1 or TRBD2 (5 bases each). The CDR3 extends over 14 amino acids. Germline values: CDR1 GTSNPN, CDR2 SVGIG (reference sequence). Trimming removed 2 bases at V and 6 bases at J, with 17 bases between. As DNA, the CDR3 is TGTGCCTGGAGTCCTAGGAGAGGGGTAGGCGAGCAGTACTTC. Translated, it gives CAWSPRRGVGEQYF.

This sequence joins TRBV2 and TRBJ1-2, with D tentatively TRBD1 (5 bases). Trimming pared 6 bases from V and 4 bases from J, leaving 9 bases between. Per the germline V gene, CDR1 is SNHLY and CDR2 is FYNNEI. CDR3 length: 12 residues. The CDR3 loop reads CASSRDFYGYTF. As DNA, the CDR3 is TGTGCCAGCAGCAGGGACTTCTATGGCTACACCTTC. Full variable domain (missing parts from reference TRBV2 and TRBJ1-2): EPEVTQTPSHQVTQMGQEVILRCVPISNHLYFYWYRQILGQKVEFLVSFYNNEISEKSEIFDDQFSVERPDGSNFTLKIRSTKLEDSAMYFCASSRDFYGYTFGSGTRLTVV.

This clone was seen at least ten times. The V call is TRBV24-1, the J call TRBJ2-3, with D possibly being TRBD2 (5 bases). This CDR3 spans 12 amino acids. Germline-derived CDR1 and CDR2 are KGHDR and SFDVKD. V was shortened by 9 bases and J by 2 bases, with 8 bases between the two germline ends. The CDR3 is CATAGFTDTQYF. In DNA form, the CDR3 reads TGTGCCACCGCGGGCTTCACAGATACGCAGTATTTT.

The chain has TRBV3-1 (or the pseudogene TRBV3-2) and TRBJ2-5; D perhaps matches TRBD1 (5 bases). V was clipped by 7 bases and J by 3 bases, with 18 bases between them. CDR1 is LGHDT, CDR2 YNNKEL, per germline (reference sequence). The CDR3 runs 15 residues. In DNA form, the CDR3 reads TGTGCCAGCACCCCGCAGGGATATGAGAAAGAGACCCAGTACTTC. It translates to CASTPQGYEKETQYF.

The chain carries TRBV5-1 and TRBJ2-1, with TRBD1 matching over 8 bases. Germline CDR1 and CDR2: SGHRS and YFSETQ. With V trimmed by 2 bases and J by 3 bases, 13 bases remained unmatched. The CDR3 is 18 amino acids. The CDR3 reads CASSFDPTRTGNYNEQFF. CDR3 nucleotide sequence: TGCGCCAGCAGCTTTGACCCGACCAGGACAGGGAACTACAATGAGCAGTTCTTC.

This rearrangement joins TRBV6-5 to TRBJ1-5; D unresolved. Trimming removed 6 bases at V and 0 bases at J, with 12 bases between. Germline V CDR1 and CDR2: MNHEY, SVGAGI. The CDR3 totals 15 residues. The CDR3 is CASRFKGNSNQPQHF. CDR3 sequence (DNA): TGTGCCAGCAGATTCAAGGGAAATAGCAATCAGCCCCAGCATTTT.

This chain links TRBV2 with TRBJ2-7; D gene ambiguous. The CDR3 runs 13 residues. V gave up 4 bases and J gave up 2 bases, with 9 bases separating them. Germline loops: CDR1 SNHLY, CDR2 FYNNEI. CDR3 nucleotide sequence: TGTGCCAGCAGTGGAAGGGAAACCTACGAGCAGTACTTC. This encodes CASSGRETYEQYF.

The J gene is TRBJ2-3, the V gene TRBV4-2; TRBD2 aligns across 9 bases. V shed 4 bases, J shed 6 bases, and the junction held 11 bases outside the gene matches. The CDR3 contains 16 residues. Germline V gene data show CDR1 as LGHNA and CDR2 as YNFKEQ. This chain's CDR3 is CASSPLSAGGHDTQYF. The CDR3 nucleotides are TGTGCCAGCAGCCCCCTTAGTGCGGGGGGGCATGATACGCAGTATTTT.